This TCR beta chain was recovered during a study of metastatic and nonmetastatic thyroid tumors. Each patient went into thyroid surgery without having received any treatment. In this sample, this clone is medium-sized. TCRdb reassembled clones from the PCR reads with MiXCR. This sample has tens of thousands of clones; 9.5% to 15% occur once, and the top ten carry 7% to 9%. The TCR sequence derives from a female donor with papillary thyroid cancer or a benign thyroid nodule (not recorded which). Some clones in this sample may be carry-over from other donors' samples. Sequences were obtained from tumor tissue.

CDR3 in amino acids: CASSSTGNSPLHF. CDR3 bases: TGTGCCAGTAGTAGCACAGGGAATTCACCCCTCCACTTT. This sequence joins TRBV19 and TRBJ1-6, with D possibly being TRBD1 (6 bases). The CDR3 totals 13 residues. The germline V gene encodes CDR1 LNHDA and CDR2 SQIVND (reference sequence). Trimming shortened V by 4 bases and J by 7 bases, and 8 bases separated the two germline ends.